The 30 T cell receptor beta chains below all came from one sample that was sequenced in a study of OX40 agonist ivuxolimab in advanced cancers. The repertoire was sequenced with immunoSEQ multiplex PCR; TCRdb's copy has only in-frame clones and lacks some. Of 85,000 to 100,000 clones listed, approximately 93% are singletons. Sequenced here: CD4+ or CD8+ T cells sorted from blood, sampled in a trial of the OX40 agonist ivuxolimab. All receptors come from an adult with an advanced solid tumor such as melanoma, head and neck, liver or kidney cancer.

This chain joins TRBV6-5 and TRBJ2-3, with no clear D. The CDR3 has 16 residues. The V end lost 0 bases, the J end lost 0 bases, and 10 bases lay between the germline ends. The germline gives CDR1 MNHEY, CDR2 SVGAGI. The CDR3: CASSYSSIRSTDTQYF. CDR3 nucleotide sequence: TGTGCCAGCAGTTACTCGTCTATCCGTAGCACAGATACGCAGTATTTT.

The chain combines TRBV18 with TRBJ2-3; D is ambiguous. The CDR3 runs 16 residues. Germline values: CDR1 KGHSH, CDR2 LQKENI. V was trimmed by 1 base and J by 1 base, leaving 12 bases between them. Here the CDR3 DNA reads TGTGCCAGCTCACCACTTCCTCCAAGAGGCACAGATACGCAGTATTTT. It yields the protein CASSPLPPRGTDTQYF.

V is TRBV6-5 and J is TRBJ2-1, with 7 positions matching TRBD2. The germline V gene encodes CDR1 MNHEY and CDR2 SVGAGI. V was clipped by 3 bases and J by 3 bases; unmatched bases: 5. The CDR3 has 15 amino acids. The CDR3 sequence is CASSYSGYDYNEQFF. DNA of the CDR3: TGTGCCAGCAGTTATAGCGGGTACGACTACAATGAGCAGTTCTTC.

V is TRBV30 and J is TRBJ1-6; the D is unclear. Trimming stripped 0 bases from V and 7 bases from J, with 7 bases between. Germline CDR1 reads GTSNPN; CDR2 reads SVGIG (reference sequence). The CDR3 is 13 amino acids. The CDR3 region has the DNA TGTGCCTGGAGTGTGTATAGGAATTCACCCCTCCACTTT. Its protein is CAWSVYRNSPLHF.

The chain has TRBV5-1 and TRBJ2-1, with TRBD2 matching 11 bases. From germline, CDR1 is SGHRS and CDR2 YFSETQ. The junction had 5 bases not matched to a gene; V was cut back by 0 bases and J by 6 bases. The CDR3 spans 16 residues. The CDR3 DNA follows: TGCGCCAGCAGCTTGGCCGAACTAGCGGGGGCCAATGAGCAGTTCTTC. Translation gives CASSLAELAGANEQFF. Full variable domain (missing parts from reference TRBV5-1 and TRBJ2-1): KAGVTQTPRYLIKTRGQQVTLSCSPISGHRSVSWYQQTPGQGLQFLFEYFSETQRNKGNFPGRFSGRQFSNSRSEMNVSTLELGDSALYLCASSLAELAGANEQFFGPGTRLTVL.

The rearrangement links TRBV11-3 to TRBJ2-5; D gene unclear. V gave up 0 bases and J gave up 4 bases, with 6 bases separating them. Germline V gene data show CDR1 as SGHNT and CDR2 as YENEEA. CDR3 length: 13 amino acids. In DNA, the CDR3 is TGTGCCAGCAGCTTAGATCTCCCAGAGACCCAGTACTTC. It translates to CASSLDLPETQYF.

This chain links TRBV10-2 with TRBJ1-5, with 9 bases aligning to TRBD1. V trimming: 10 bases; J trimming: 1 base; junction bases outside the gene matches: 11. From germline, CDR1 is WSHSY and CDR2 SAAADI. CDR3 length: 16 residues. CDR3 amino acids: CATRDREGRSNQPQHF. Here the CDR3 DNA reads TGCGCCACCCGGGACAGGGAGGGACGGAGCAATCAGCCCCAGCATTTT.

The chain joins TRBV28 to TRBJ2-3; perhaps TRBD2 as D (6 bases). The germline gives CDR1 MDHEN, CDR2 SYDVKM. CDR3 size: 15 residues. Trimming removed 7 bases at V and 5 bases at J, with 19 bases between. The CDR3, as DNA: TGTGCCAGCACACGGGGACTCTATAAGGTAGATACGCAGTATTTT. This sequence encodes CASTRGLYKVDTQYF.

This chain's CDR3 is CASSWSGRPSSYNEQFF. Here the CDR3 DNA reads TGTGCCAGCAGCTGGAGCGGCCGGCCTAGCTCCTACAATGAGCAGTTCTTC. The chain joins TRBV7-9 to TRBJ2-1; D possibly corresponds to TRBD2 (5 bases). Germline CDR1 and CDR2: SEHNR and FQNEAQ (reference sequence). The ends were cut back, 4 bases at V and 0 bases at J, with 16 bases in the middle. The CDR3 totals 17 residues.

The genes are TRBV28 and TRBJ1-5; D is possibly TRBD1 (6 bases). Trimming removed 4 bases from V and 0 bases from J, with 16 bases in between. Germline V gene sequence: CDR1 MDHEN, CDR2 SYDVKM. This CDR3 has 17 amino acids. CDR3 amino acids: CASSSSQGSYSNQPQHF. CDR3 sequence (DNA): TGTGCCAGCAGTTCAAGCCAGGGGAGTTATAGCAATCAGCCCCAGCATTTT.

This chain links TRBV19 with TRBJ1-6, with D possibly matching TRBD1 (5 bases). The CDR3 runs 13 residues. The V gene's germline CDR1 is LNHDA and CDR2 SQIVND (reference sequence). The germline V and J ends were trimmed by 5 bases and 9 bases, with 11 bases remaining between them. CDR3 nucleotide sequence: TGTGCCAGTAGTGTTCTCACAGGTTCACCCCTCCACTTT. It specifies CASSVLTGSPLHF.

This chain connects TRBV5-1 to TRBJ2-6, with 9 bases lining up with TRBD2. Trimming took 5 bases from V and 3 from J; bases not matched to a gene: 12. Germline values: CDR1 SGHRS, CDR2 YFSETQ. This CDR3 region has 18 residues. The CDR3 loop reads CASSRQIAGAYGANVLTF. The CDR3, as DNA: TGCGCCAGCAGTCGTCAGATAGCGGGAGCTTATGGGGCCAACGTCCTGACTTTC.

V gene TRBV4-2 combines with J gene TRBJ2-6; the D is unclear. The V end was cut by 0 bases, the J end by 0 bases, with 9 bases between. The CDR3 runs 17 residues. The germline V gene has CDR1 LGHNA and CDR2 YNFKEQ. For the CDR3, the DNA is TGTGCCAGCAGCCAAGATTTGGCCAGCTCTGGGGCCAACGTCCTGACTTTC. The encoded protein is CASSQDLASSGANVLTF.

The chain combines TRBV14 with TRBJ2-1; 8 bases match TRBD2. CDR3 length: 15 amino acids. V shed 4 bases and J 5 bases; nucleotides not matched to a gene: 7. Germline V gene data show CDR1 as SGHDN and CDR2 as FVKESK. Here the CDR3 DNA reads TGTGCCAGCAGCCGGGGACTAGTTTACCACAATGAGCAGTTCTTC. Its protein is CASSRGLVYHNEQFF.

The gene calls are TRBV5-1 and TRBJ2-3, with D unclear. The V gene lost 6 bases and the J gene lost 0 bases, with 11 bases spanning the gap. Germline V lookup: CDR1 SGHRS, CDR2 YFSETQ. The CDR3 consists of 14 residues. CDR3 residues: CASKWQTSTDTQYF. Written as DNA, the CDR3 is TGCGCCAGCAAGTGGCAGACTAGCACAGATACGCAGTATTTT.

The chain uses TRBV10-3 and TRBJ2-1, with D unclear. CDR3 length equals 15 residues. Trimming stripped 5 bases from V and 0 bases from J, with 11 bases between. CDR1 and CDR2 from the germline V gene are ENHRY and SYGVKD. CDR3 coding DNA: TGTGCCATCAGTCCCATAGCCAGCTCCTACAATGAGCAGTTCTTC. It is translated as CAISPIASSYNEQFF.

This chain joins TRBV6-1 and TRBJ2-1; D is undetermined. Germline CDR1 and CDR2: MNHNS and SASEGT. CDR3 size: 13 residues. V was shortened by 8 bases and J by 0 bases, with 8 bases between the two germline ends. The CDR3 region is CASGRSSYNEQFF. CDR3 bases: TGTGCCAGCGGGCGGAGCTCCTACAATGAGCAGTTCTTC.

The rearrangement joins TRBV7-3 to TRBJ2-1; 9 bases map to TRBD2. Germline values: CDR1 SGHTA, CDR2 FQGTGA. CDR3 size: 17 residues. The ends lost 5 bases at V and 1 base at J; junction bases unmatched: 9. CDR3 sequence: CASSLIAGEGSYNEQFF. The DNA for the CDR3 is TGTGCCAGCAGCCTCATAGCGGGAGAAGGTTCCTACAATGAGCAGTTCTTC.

DNA for the CDR3: TGTGCCAGCAGCACTAGCGGGGGTGGCGAGCAGTACTTC. Translated, it gives CASSTSGGGEQYF. The chain combines TRBV27 with TRBJ2-7; TRBD2 matches 11 bases. V dropped 6 bases and J dropped 6; count of bases not matched to a gene: 4. This CDR3 spans 13 amino acids. Germline V gene lookup returns CDR1 MNHEY and CDR2 SMNVEV (reference sequence).

This chain links TRBV2 with TRBJ2-6; no clear D. The V gene lost 7 bases and the J gene lost 0 bases, with 7 bases spanning the gap. The CDR3 sequence is 14 residues long. Germline V gives CDR1 SNHLY, CDR2 FYNNEI. Written as DNA, the CDR3 is TGTGCCAGCACGAGAAACTCTGGGGCCAACGTCCTGACTTTC. Protein: CASTRNSGANVLTF.

The rearrangement joins TRBV12-5 to TRBJ2-7; a weak D match, TRBD2 (6 bases). V lost 0 bases, J lost 1 base, and 25 bases lay in between. This CDR3 is 20 amino acids long. The germline CDR1 and CDR2 sequences are LGHNT and FRNRAP. The CDR3 DNA reads as TGTGCTAGTGGTTTGGTAATCTGGGCGGGGTCCTCAACCAAATCCTACGAGCAGTACGTC. As protein: CASGLVIWAGSSTKSYEQYV.

The chain has TRBV6-5 and TRBJ1-2; D remains ambiguous. CDR1 MNHEY and CDR2 SVGAGI come from the germline V gene. V was trimmed by 2 bases and J by 5 bases, leaving 6 bases between them. The CDR3 contains 12 residues. The CDR3 reads CASSYDGYGYTF. DNA of the CDR3: TGTGCCAGCAGTTACGACGGATATGGCTACACCTTC.

This clone was counted a single time. The CDR3 sequence: CAISEYRGRAGNTIYF. In nucleotides, the CDR3 is TGTGCCATCAGTGAATACAGGGGAAGGGCTGGAAACACCATATATTTT. This rearrangement joins TRBV10-3 to TRBJ1-3, with 7 nucleotides matching TRBD1. This CDR3 spans 16 amino acids. Germline V gene sequence: CDR1 ENHRY, CDR2 SYGVKD. Losses at the gene ends were 3 bases for V and 2 bases for J; bases not matched to a gene: 7.

The genes are TRBV5-6 and TRBJ2-5; possible D gene TRBD2, 6 bases. Trimming took 2 bases from V and 5 from J, leaving 13 bases between them. The CDR3 runs 14 residues. Germline V gene lookup returns CDR1 SGHDT and CDR2 YYEEEE. The CDR3 bases are TGTGCCAGCAGCTTAGGAGGAGGGGCGGAGACCCAGTACTTC. It translates to CASSLGGGAETQYF.

Comments on this clone: This specimen includes other DNA sequences encoding the same CDR3. The chain links TRBV2 to TRBJ2-3; D ambiguous. The V and J ends lost 5 bases and 2 bases respectively, with 2 bases between them. The CDR3 totals 11 residues. The V gene's germline CDR1 is SNHLY and CDR2 FYNNEI. The CDR3 loop is CASSYTDTQYF. The DNA of the CDR3 is TGTGCCAGCAGTTACACAGATACGCAGTATTTT.

This chain connects TRBV4-1 to TRBJ1-2; weak D call: TRBD1 (5 bases). Germline loops: CDR1 MGHRA, CDR2 YSYEKL. This CDR3 contains 15 residues. V was pared by 1 base and J by 0 bases, with 9 bases between. DNA for the CDR3: TGCGCCAGCAGCCAAGTGGGACGAGCTAACTATGGCTACACCTTC. Translation: CASSQVGRANYGYTF.

This chain uses TRBV9 with TRBJ2-2; 7 bases are a match to TRBD1. V was clipped by 4 bases and J by 0 bases; unmatched bases: 6. CDR3 length: 16 amino acids. The germline CDR1 and CDR2 sequences are SGDLS and YYNGEE. The CDR3 DNA is TGTGCCAGCAGCCCTCGACAGGGCACGAACACCGGGGAGCTGTTTTTT. It is translated as CASSPRQGTNTGELFF.

This chain joins TRBV28 and TRBJ1-2, with D tentatively TRBD1 (5 bases). The CDR3 covers 12 residues. Germline CDR1 MDHEN, CDR2 SYDVKM. V lost 6 bases and J 7 bases, leaving 12 bases between the germline ends. For the CDR3, the DNA is TGTGCCAGCAGATTTCCGGGACGTGGCTACACCTTC. Protein: CASRFPGRGYTF.

The chain links TRBV7-9 to TRBJ2-3; 8 bases line up with TRBD1. With 6 bases clipped from V and 3 bases from J, the junction kept 5 bases outside the gene matches. The CDR3 loop spans 14 amino acids. CDR1 is SEHNR and CDR2 is FQNEAQ in the germline V gene (reference sequence). The CDR3 DNA is TGTGCCAGCAGGGGGGACAGGATAACAGATACGCAGTATTTT. It translates to CASRGDRITDTQYF.

This chain links TRBV5-1 with TRBJ2-5; no clear D gene. Germline lookup yields CDR1 SGHRS and CDR2 YFSETQ. With 3 bases removed from V and 1 base from J, the gap between germline ends came to 7 bases. There are 13 residues in the CDR3. CDR3 sequence: CASSSNPQETQYF. CDR3 in DNA: TGCGCCAGCAGCTCAAATCCCCAAGAGACCCAGTACTTC.